The clone carrying this T cell receptor (beta chain) is a singleton in its sample. From blood CD8+ and CD4+ T cells, TCR beta sequences were generated. CDR3 size: 17 residues. In germline, CDR1 is LNHDA, CDR2 SQIVND (reference sequence). Trimming stripped 7 bases from V and 3 bases from J, with 24 bases between. This record comes from a study of CD8 T cells in Susac syndrome. The authors reverse transcribed roughly 0.5 to 1 ug RNA with random hexamers. TCRdb fed the immunoSEQ multiplex PCR reads into MiXCR, producing one record per CDR3 protein. The sample lists about 76,000 distinct CDR3 sequences; 91% were seen once.

The TCR sequence derives from a human donor with multiple sclerosis. J is TRBJ2-5 and V is TRBV19; tentative D call: TRBD2 (5 bases). Source material: CD8+ T cells from PBMCs. The CDR3 region is CASKSSAYIVSKETQYF. The DNA of the CDR3 is TGTGCCAGTAAAAGTAGCGCCTACATCGTCTCAAAAGAGACCCAGTACTTC.